Following are 12 T cell receptor beta chains from one sample sequenced in a study of STAT5B mutations in CD4+ large granular lymphocyte leukemia. The assay was immunoSEQ multiplex PCR, and TCRdb's table has in-frame clones only and misses some. In the table there are 20,000 to 25,000 clones, around three quarters of which are singletons. The sequenced sample was CD4+ T cells from blood buffy coats. These receptor sequences come from a human donor in good health.

The gene calls are TRBV30 and TRBJ2-2, with a tentative D call TRBD2 (5 bases). Germline V gives CDR1 GTSNPN, CDR2 SVGIG (reference sequence). The CDR3 has 13 residues. V was trimmed by 4 bases and J by 4 bases, leaving 10 bases between them. The CDR3 reads CAWTQRGTGELFF. CDR3 DNA: TGTGCCTGGACCCAACGGGGCACCGGGGAGCTGTTTTTT.

J is TRBJ1-1 and V is TRBV25-1; D is unresolved. Germline CDR1 is MGHDK and CDR2 is SYGVNS. This CDR3 region has 14 residues. V dropped 1 base and J dropped 3 bases, with 9 bases sitting between them. The CDR3 reads CASSEFGGYTEAFF. The DNA for the CDR3 is TGTGCCAGCAGTGAATTTGGAGGGTACACTGAAGCTTTCTTT.

CDR3 sequence (DNA): TGTGCCAGCAGCGTAGGAGGAGCTAGGGGGTACGAGCAGTACTTC. It is translated as CASSVGGARGYEQYF. The V call is TRBV9, the J call TRBJ2-7, with D tentatively TRBD1 (6 bases). V shed 0 bases and J shed 4 bases, with 14 bases lying between them. Looked up from germline, CDR1 is SGDLS and CDR2 is YYNGEE. This CDR3 comprises 15 residues.

V gene TRBV4-1 combines with J gene TRBJ2-7; 8 bases are shared with TRBD2. The V gene end was trimmed by 3 bases and the J gene end by 4 bases; junction bases not matched to a gene: 8. The CDR3 length is 15 residues. CDR1 and CDR2 from the germline V gene are MGHRA and YSYEKL. This chain's CDR3 is CASSHVGRGKYEQYF. DNA for the CDR3: TGCGCCAGCAGCCACGTCGGGAGGGGGAAGTACGAGCAGTACTTC.

CDR3 DNA: TGCGCCAGCAGCCCAACAGGGGACACTGAAGCTTTCTTT. Translation: CASSPTGDTEAFF. The chain employs TRBV5-1 and TRBJ1-1; 7 positions match TRBD1. The germline V gene encodes CDR1 SGHRS and CDR2 YFSETQ. Unmatched junction bases numbered 3, after V lost 4 bases and J lost 3 bases. The CDR3 consists of 13 residues.

The chain joins TRBV19 to TRBJ1-5, with TRBD1 matching over 9 bases. Per the germline V gene, CDR1 is LNHDA and CDR2 is SQIVND (reference sequence). Germline trimming cut 4 bases from V and 6 bases from J; bases unmatched to any gene: 4. The CDR3 runs 14 residues. The CDR3 protein is CASSKTGGSQPQHF. CDR3 coding DNA: TGTGCCAGTAGTAAGACAGGGGGGAGTCAGCCCCAGCATTTT.

The J gene is TRBJ1-2, the V gene TRBV4-1, with D hard to call. Germline V gene sequence: CDR1 MGHRA, CDR2 YSYEKL. This CDR3 is 14 amino acids long. V lost 4 bases and J 3 bases, leaving 12 bases between the germline ends. The CDR3 sequence is CASSRDIGHYGYTF. The CDR3 region has the DNA TGCGCCAGCAGCCGTGATATAGGACACTATGGCTACACCTTC.

This chain connects TRBV7-2 to TRBJ2-5, with D perhaps matching TRBD2 (5 bases). Germline lookup yields CDR1 SGHTA and CDR2 FQGNSA. Trimming removed 4 bases at V and 11 bases at J, with 20 bases between. The CDR3 contains 14 residues. The CDR3 reads CASSSSLGVFGQYF. In DNA form, the CDR3 reads TGTGCCAGCAGCTCGTCCCTCGGGGTCTTTGGGCAGTACTTC.

The V call is TRBV11-3, the J call TRBJ1-1; D is undetermined. Germline V gene lookup returns CDR1 SGHNT and CDR2 YENEEA. CDR3 length: 15 amino acids. The V and J ends lost 5 bases and 0 bases respectively, with 13 bases between them. CDR3 sequence: CASSPLGGLNTEAFF. CDR3 in DNA: TGTGCCAGCAGCCCACTCGGTGGTCTGAACACTGAAGCTTTCTTT.

Concerning this clone itself: The germline gene is not matched at one end of the junction; a read error may be the cause. The same CDR3 also results from other DNA sequences found in this sample. The chain uses TRBV4-2 and TRBJ1-2; 12 bases map to TRBD1. This CDR3 has 18 amino acids. Germline V gene data show CDR1 as LGHNA and CDR2 as YNFKEQ. The CDR3 DNA is TGTGCCAGCAGTCAAGAACTTTCGGGACAGGGGGCGGACTATGGCTACACCTTC. Protein: CASSQELSGQGADYGYTF.

This clone was observed once. The genes are TRBV10-3 and TRBJ2-2; D call uncertain. CDR1 and CDR2 (germline): ENHRY, SYGVKD. CDR3 size: 14 residues. V lost 6 bases to trimming and J lost 0 bases, with 8 bases between them. This CDR3 reads CAISLSPNTGELFF. The CDR3 nucleotides are TGTGCCATCAGCCTCAGCCCGAACACCGGGGAGCTGTTTTTT.

This clone has only a few counts. This chain joins TRBV7-9 and TRBJ1-3; D remains ambiguous. Germline CDR1 reads SEHNR; CDR2 reads FQNEAQ (reference sequence). The CDR3 covers 13 residues. V lost 5 bases and J 3 bases, leaving 8 bases between the germline ends. CDR3 in DNA: TGTGCCAGCAGCATGCAACTTGGAAACACCATATATTTT. This codes for CASSMQLGNTIYF.